This T cell receptor (beta chain) is from a study of shared clonotypes between healthy human individuals. In the study overall: CD8 memory received one plate per donor, CD8 naive two, CD4 memory three and CD4 naive three. Study-wide points: An anticipated effect of sequencing depth on clonotype sharing among donors was recognized.

The sample holds a few counts of this clone. Its cognate antigen is unknown. Germline assignment: CDR1 SGHDT and CDR2 YYEEEE. The CDR3 has 17 residues. Trimming cost V 2 bases and J 4 bases; bases outside gene matches: 7. Investigators spread the genomic DNA of each subset evenly over several immunoSEQ plates. Sorted subsets were amplified in replicate PCRs using approximately 200 ng DNA, 32,000 or so T cell genomes. Profiling relied on immunoSEQ multiplex PCR, and the TCRdb table lists in-frame clones only, not all of them. The sample includes about 330,000 clones, over 65% of them seen just once. This TCR was sampled from a man under 40 in good health. The sample was memory CD4+ T cells sorted from blood. This sample's subset: CD45RA-negative fraction. The V call is TRBV5-6, the J call TRBJ2-3; 13 bases map to TRBD2. CDR3 amino acids: CASSLWTSGRGADTQYF. The DNA for the CDR3 is TGTGCCAGCAGCTTATGGACTAGCGGGAGAGGGGCAGATACGCAGTATTTT.